Below, one T cell receptor beta chain is given with its context. Additional DNA sequences in this sample encode the identical CDR3. This sample is drawn from a study of shared clonotypes between healthy human individuals. The CDR3 covers 12 residues. CDR1 is SEHNR, CDR2 FQNEAQ, per germline (reference sequence). V dropped 5 bases and J dropped 5 bases, with 9 bases sitting between them. Libraries were prepared by immunoSEQ multiplex PCR; TCRdb keeps only in-frame clonotypes and omits some of them. Of about 490,000 clones listed, 81% were seen once; the top ten hold about 13%. The sample taken for sequencing was PBMCs. The receptor's source is a woman aged 35 to 49 in good health. Some clones in this sample may be carry-over from other donors' samples. J is TRBJ1-1 and V is TRBV7-9; the D is unclear. The CDR3 DNA follows: TGTGCCAGCAGCCGAGGTGGGACTGAAGCTTTCTTT. Amino acid sequence: CASSRGGTEAFF. Full variable domain (remainder filled in from reference TRBV7-9 and TRBJ1-1): DTGVSQNPRHKITKRGQNVTFRCDPISEHNRLYWYRQTLGQGPEFLTYFQNEAQLEKSRLLSDRFSAERPKGSFSTLEIQRTEQGDSAMYLCASSRGGTEAFFGQGTRLTVV.